The TCR beta chain under discussion was sequenced for a study of cytomegalovirus exposure and HLA in healthy donors (dated 2017 in TCRdb). In the study overall: In an earlier analysis of under 600 of the donors, about 260 Gb of sequence data and 90 million to 120 million unique TCR beta sequences from 180 million or so T cells were reported. Every discovery cohort repertoire had been produced on one sequencing platform. In addition to the first cohort of roughly 700 subjects, a separate validation cohort of 100 to 150 different subjects was used. The aim of the study was to test whether cataloging public T cell receptors could identify signatures of past pathogen exposure. Typing coverage differed by locus: A, B, C, DRB1 and DQB1 were typed in roughly 629-630 donors, DQA1 in 500 to 550, DPA1 in approximately 610, and DPB1 in 472. The genetic ancestry cluster associated with self-reported Caucasian donors included approximately 85% of the roughly 400 genotyped donors. The later analysis used no new phenotypic data to find candidate immune exposures, relying instead on TCR beta sequences and their occurrence across donors. Genome-wide SNP genotypes for about 55% of the roughly 670 donors were used in a later genetic analysis, which treated that subset as a discovery cohort. A later analysis re-examined previously published TCR beta repertoires from around 670 donors and added high-resolution HLA genotyping to investigate patterns of TCR occurrence. A few DR-DQ haplotypes were handled as single units for association and clustering because linkage in the cohort was strong. Donor age, sex, ethnicity and CMV serostatus were compiled alongside the repertoire data. The study combined high-throughput TCR immunosequencing, statistical association of individual TCRs with disease status, and machine learning to predict cytomegalovirus infection status. An early release covering over 500 HLA-typed donors comprised approximately 290 gigabases of sequencing data and around 85 million unique TCR sequences. Across some 400 genotyped donors of the cohort, an average of roughly 230,000 unique TCR beta nucleotide sequences per donor were sequenced, and 15% to 20% of those sequences were non-productive. Class I and class II HLA loci were covered by the typing at four-digit resolution. An earlier analysis of 500 to 650 of the donors applied high-throughput TCR beta sequencing to assess whether each TCR beta V gene segment acted as functional or pseudogenic. The T cell repertoires of several hundred subjects were profiled by immunosequencing and related to cytomegalovirus serostatus.

In total, about 650 healthy bone marrow donors made up the cohort. All cohort members were sampled while nominally healthy, although unrecorded immune exposures were likely present. The donor tested CMV seropositive and was one of the 289 seropositive cohort members. Each donor provided a peripheral blood sample, and peripheral blood mononuclear cells were used for TCR beta sequencing. The Qiagen DNeasy Blood Extraction Kit was used to extract genomic DNA from the blood cell samples. The library was built by means of the immunoSEQ multiplex PCR assay. A mixture of 60 forward primers for TCR Vbeta segments and 13 reverse primers for TCR Jbeta segments was used in the multiplex PCR. A multiplex PCR assay on genomic DNA amplified the CDR3 region of rearranged TCR beta genes. Amplified TCR beta libraries were sequenced as 87-base-pair reads on the Illumina HiSeq System. In the original analysis: In a later analysis, roughly 80 million unique TCR beta chains were counted across the 690 or so repertoires, and some 10 million of these chains were shared by at least two donors. A nearest-neighbor algorithm error-corrected the raw reads and collapsed the reads into unique sequences, merging closely related sequences to remove PCR and sequencing errors. V, D and J gene segments were assigned by aligning CDR3 sequences to IMGT reference sequences. For a sequence to be retained, a match of at least six nucleotides to both a V gene segment and a J gene segment was required. Rearrangements were called productive when the CDR3 lacked stop codons and stayed in frame with V and J; all others were non-productive. Following IMGT convention, CDR3 was defined as the stretch from the second conserved V-encoded cysteine up to the conserved J-encoded phenylalanine. Sequences without an unambiguous match to a single V gene segment were excluded from the earlier analysis of about 600 of the donors. An earlier analysis of 587 of the donors called V segments functional above 56.7% productive rearrangements and segregating when the between-donor standard deviation exceeded 5%. A statistical classification framework was built for diagnosing cytomegalovirus status from the catalog of TCR beta chain sequences. In a later analysis, V and J genes were assigned by comparing TCR nucleotide sequences against IMGT/GENE-DB human TR gene sequences. The TCRdist pipeline was used in a later analysis to assign CDR3 sequences and most-parsimonious VDJ recombination scenarios. In a later analysis, each TCR beta chain was defined by its CDR3 amino acid sequence together with its V-gene family, and reads lacking a unique V-gene family were excluded. A later analysis removed nearly 600 highly shared, low-generation-probability nucleotide sequences to deal with suspected cross-contamination and a sequencing artifact. A later analysis calculated a clonal expansion index for each public chain from normalized within-repertoire ranks of inferred template counts. In a later analysis, generation probabilities were computed using a VDJ recombination model fitted to out-of-frame rearrangements, and the results were checked against IGoR. In a later analysis, TCR-TCR, TCR-HLA and TCR-CMV co-occurrence was scored with hypergeometric tests, and a repertoire-size bias correction was applied to TCR pairs. A later analysis estimated false discovery rates by permuting HLA or CMV assignments 20 times. In a later analysis, co-occurring TCRs were grouped using DBSCAN, with TCRdist sequence similarity added in when clustering inside HLA-allele-positive subsets. Repertoires with fewer than 30,000 or more than 120,000 public chains, plus five repertoires with anomalous nucleotide sharing, were excluded from co-occurrence clustering. As stored in TCRdb, this immuneACCESS dataset retains in-frame rearrangements with V and J assigned. A fraction of the clones does not appear; measured against another copy, unresolved V genes explain less than half of the discrepancy, and the remainder lacks a known reason. V and J calls and clone size come straight from that table; D and trimming were deduced from the DNA. The table for this sample lists approximately 100,000 clones; 75% of them were counted only once. The ten largest account for approximately 4.3% of the sample.

V is clipped by 5 bases and J by 6 bases, and the sequence between their germline boundaries is 18 bases long. From the cysteine up to the phenylalanine, the CDR3 has a length of 15 residues. Of the read, only the CDR3 DNA is kept; its 45 bases are in frame from base 1. Taken from the germline V gene, the CDR1 and CDR2 loops are MNHEY and SVGAGI. This clone was counted a few times. The antigen it recognizes is unknown. Base qualities were left out, and no much larger clone turns up one base away. Beyond this particular receptor, the publication reports: Some IMGT-functional V segments, including TRBV6-2 and TRBV6-3, could not be told apart with the 87-base-pair reads, so those segments were excluded. Roughly uniform sequencing depth across donors was assumed in presence/absence analyses, although this assumption may not hold. In vitro tests confirmed that a few of the cytomegalovirus-associated TCR beta chains recognize cytomegalovirus antigens. In this cohort, only TCR beta chains were sequenced, and detectable features were limited by the absence of alpha or paired-chain data. The study gave a list of about 170 TCR beta chains associated with cytomegalovirus. CMV serostatus was the only immune exposure information available for the cohort. In a later analysis, TCR association rates were found to vary across HLA loci, with the most associated TCRs seen for DRB1 alleles and the fewest for HLA-C alleles. In a later analysis, several top co-occurrence clusters were reported to appear linked to parvovirus B19, influenza, CMV and Epstein-Barr virus. A later analysis associated roughly 17,000 TCR beta sequences with specific HLA alleles at a false discovery rate of 0.05. Assigning TCR associations to individual alleles was difficult when HLA alleles, especially DR and DQ, strongly co-occurred. In an earlier analysis of approximately 590 of the donors, most TCR beta V segments were observed in productive rearrangements about 87% or about 30% of the time, broadly matching IMGT annotations. Correlated functional status among segregating V segments might reflect linkage disequilibrium, but an unknown experimental factor could not be ruled out. Most TCR sequences were observed very rarely across donors, whereas some public TCRs were present in many individuals. The authors suggested that the approach could potentially be extended to other disease states and immunological phenotypes. Because counts were too low, seventeen rarely observed V segments, including chromosome 9 orphons, were excluded from the earlier analysis of roughly 580 of the donors. Because some donors lacked HLA typing at each locus, the association tests relied only on the typed subset. According to a later analysis, most CMV-associated TCR beta chains appeared to be HLA-restricted, and the HLA associations seemed to be driven largely by CMV exposure. In a later analysis, HLA-associated TCR beta chains were found to be more clonally expanded and to have lower generation probabilities than equally common non-associated chains. Compared with the approximately 710-donor mean, donors in an Asian-associated ancestry cluster had fewer N-insertions in productive TCRs, according to a later genetic analysis. In both the original and validation cohorts, the classifier was reported to diagnose cytomegalovirus status with high specificity and sensitivity. An association between a missense DCLRE1C variant and V-gene and J-gene trimming of TCR beta chains was found in a later genetic analysis and replicated in an independent cohort. A further reported finding was that TCR beta sequences accurately predicted the HLA-A and HLA-B alleles for most subjects in the first cohort. A cluster of highly shared sequence variants was judged likely to be a technical artifact of the sequencing pipeline.

The receptor comes from a woman under 30 in good health and CMV-seropositive. Sequenced input: PBMCs. The chain was built from TRBV6-5 and TRBJ2-3, with an unclear D gene assignment. The DNA sequence reads TGTGCCAGCAGTCGAGACATTCCCCTGCTGGATACGCAGTATTTT. This is translated as CASSRDIPLLDTQYF.